This is a list of T cell receptor beta chains from one sample in a study of blood T cell repertoires in COVID-19. The protocol was immunoSEQ multiplex PCR, while the TCRdb copy is restricted to in-frame clones and leaves out a portion. Of 150,000 to 200,000 clones listed, around 80% were seen once; the top ten hold roughly 20%. The sample taken for sequencing was peripheral blood. These receptors were obtained from a woman aged 65 to 85 who had recovered from COVID-19. CDR3s include the opening cysteine and the closing phenylalanine or tryptophan. The D gene is left open where the match is weak.

TRBV7-6,TRBD1,TRBJ1-1,CASSLGWTGPGEAFF
TRBV10-3,-,TRBJ1-4,CAISEGQGEKLFF
TRBV28,-,TRBJ2-7,CASSLAHPTPYEQYF
TRBV24-1,TRBD2,TRBJ2-2,CATSDFGGGPNTGELFF
TRBV29-1,TRBD1,TRBJ2-7,CSVSGGLSYEQYF
TRBV7-9,TRBD1,TRBJ1-4,CASSFTGGFREKLFF
TRBV2,-,TRBJ2-1,CASSDWADDNEQFF
TRBV28,-,TRBJ1-2,CASRTYGSLYGYTF
TRBV19,TRBD1,TRBJ1-1,CATAPGQGGTEAFF
TRBV5-1,TRBD1,TRBJ2-5,CASSPRGGTGVNQETQYF
TRBV18,TRBD2,TRBJ2-7,CASTSGRRFEQYF
TRBV30,-,TRBJ2-3,CAWSGGADTQYF
TRBV5-5,TRBD1,TRBJ2-7,CASSFTRDRGYEQYF
TRBV29-1,TRBD1,TRBJ1-2,CSVVGQGDYGYTF
TRBV6-5,TRBD2,TRBJ2-1,CASTRGGRWNEQFF
TRBV16,-,TRBJ2-6,CASSHHREANVLTF
TRBV4-1,-,TRBJ2-1,CASSQAATGPNEQFF
TRBV7-2,-,TRBJ1-2,CASSWGGPNYGYTF
TRBV7-2,-,TRBJ2-3,CASSFGGVGPQYF
TRBV10-3,-,TRBJ2-5,CAISGGHQETQYF
TRBV5-4,-,TRBJ1-4,CASSTRQERNEKLFF
TRBV5-1,-,TRBJ2-2,CASNDPRGIGELFF
TRBV29-1,-,TRBJ2-5,CTGSGLYQETQYF
TRBV19,TRBD1,TRBJ1-2,CASSPARDRLYGYTF
TRBV5-1,TRBD2,TRBJ2-3,CASSLPLAGGPADTQYF
TRBV5-1,TRBD1,TRBJ1-1,CASSLWTGAEAFF
TRBV29-1,TRBD1,TRBJ2-1,CSVEAAISVPGGRLF
TRBV18,-,TRBJ1-1,CASSPAGQGTEAFF
TRBV11-2,-,TRBJ2-6,CASSFSGGSGANVLTF
TRBV5-4,-,TRBJ2-3,CASSSEQGWTSTQYF
TRBV19,-,TRBJ2-5,CASGMAGETQYF
TRBV7-9,TRBD2,TRBJ2-7,CASSPGLASNEQYF
TRBV3-1/TRBV3-2,-,TRBJ1-6,CASSQDGAGDSPLHF
TRBV7-2,-,TRBJ1-1,CASSPSGYNTEAFF
TRBV2,-,TRBJ2-2,CASKGTAGTGELFF
TRBV5-1,-,TRBJ1-5,CASSSESLDQPQHF
TRBV28,TRBD1,TRBJ1-5,CASSLSQGAWGNQPQHF
TRBV4-1,TRBD1,TRBJ2-7,CASSRQGDSYEQYF
TRBV7-2,TRBD1,TRBJ1-1,CASSLDGQGTEAFF
TRBV21-1,-,TRBJ2-1,CASSPPGLPGSSYNEQFF
TRBV12-3/TRBV12-4,-,TRBJ1-5,CASSLESSPQHF